This T cell receptor beta chain is from a study of blood T cell repertoires in COVID-19. At the level of the study: Donors in the United States, Italy and Spain gave samples during acute or convalescent COVID-19.

Allocation to cohorts depended on clinical history reported by the participants. Resolution of symptoms, clearance, or two negative PCRs was present in recovered Cohort 3 donors. CDR1 and CDR2 (germline): MNHEY, SMNVEV (reference sequence). The CDR3 runs to 16 residues. J gave up 4 bases and V 5 bases, and 9 bases lay outside the gene matches. Original analysis: Scientists estimated how many nucleated cells there were by amplifying reference gene primers. Libraries were prepared by immunoSEQ multiplex PCR; TCRdb keeps only in-frame clonotypes and omits some of them. The V and J calls and clone size come from that table; D and trimming were worked out from the DNA. The data hold approximately 300,000 clones, with roughly nine tenths observed a single time. In this sample, this clone turned up a few times.

This sequence joins TRBV27 and TRBJ1-5, with 9 bases that match TRBD1. This receptor was identified in a woman in her 30s who had recovered from COVID-19. The specimen was PBMCs or T cells enriched from blood (not recorded which). The CDR3 region is CASSPKTGGFNQPQHF. The CDR3 bases are TGTGCCAGCAGTCCGAAGACAGGGGGTTTTAATCAGCCCCAGCATTTT.